Listed below are T cell receptor beta chains from one sample, sequenced in a study of T cell repertoires in cytomegalovirus infection. TCRdb passed the reads through MiXCR, listing each CDR3 protein once. The repertoire holds around 450,000 distinct CDR3 sequences, with 11% as singletons. The sample taken for sequencing was PBMCs. Source of these receptors: a human donor in good health (CMV status not recorded). Some clones in this sample may be carry-over from other donors' samples. CDR3s include the opening cysteine and the closing phenylalanine or tryptophan. D genes are given only for firm matches. Where a row states a size, it is once, few, many or the class of an expanded clone; other rows omit it.

d_gene	abundance	v_gene	j_gene	CDR3aa	CDR3nt
TRBD2	few	TRBV5-1	TRBJ2-1	CASRPSGRAENEQFF	TGCGCCAGCAGGCCTAGCGGGAGGGCCGAAAATGAGCAGTTCTTC
NA	many	TRBV27	TRBJ2-7	CASREYRASYEQYF	TGTGCCAGCAGGGAATACAGGGCCTCCTACGAGCAGTACTTC
NA	many	TRBV7-6	TRBJ1-5	CASSLGTADNQPQHF	TGTGCCAGCAGCTTAGGGACGGCGGATAATCAGCCCCAGCATTTT
TRBD1	many	TRBV7-8	TRBJ1-2	CASSPTRILTGTNYGYTF	TGTGCCAGCAGCCCAACCCGAATCTTGACAGGGACTAACTATGGCTACACCTTC
NA	many	TRBV14	TRBJ1-6	CASSQEVGNSPLHF	TGTGCCAGCAGCCAAGAAGTAGGGAATTCACCCCTCCACTTT
TRBD2	NA	TRBV20-1	TRBJ2-3	CSARGEGRTDTQYF	TGCAGTGCTAGAGGGGAGGGCCGAACAGATACGCAGTATTTT
TRBD2	many	TRBV7-3	TRBJ2-3	CASSPGTSGSTDTQYF	TGTGCCAGCAGCCCCGGGACTAGCGGTAGCACAGATACGCAGTATTTT
NA	many	TRBV25-1	TRBJ2-6	CAIGSTDSGANVLTF	TGTGCCATCGGATCCACGGATTCTGGGGCCAACGTCCTGACTTTC
TRBD2	many	TRBV5-4	TRBJ2-3	CASSPQTSGGPDTQYF	TGTGCCAGCAGCCCGCAGACTAGCGGGGGCCCAGATACGCAGTATTTT
TRBD2	many	TRBV7-2	TRBJ2-5	CASSQAGGQETQYF	TGTGCCAGCAGCCAGGCGGGGGGCCAAGAGACCCAGTACTTC
NA	NA	TRBV2	TRBJ2-2	CASRGARDTGELFF	TGTGCCAGCAGGGGGGCGAGAGACACCGGGGAGCTGTTTTTT
NA	NA	TRBV13	TRBJ1-6	CASSSSDRYSPLHF	TGTGCCAGCAGCTCATCCGACAGATATTCACCCCTCCACTTT
TRBD2	many	TRBV12-5	TRBJ2-1	CASARAGGFYEQFF	TGTGCTAGTGCCCGAGCGGGAGGTTTTTATGAGCAGTTCTTC
NA	NA	TRBV11-2	TRBJ2-1	CASSPLIGVNEQFF	TGTGCCAGCAGCCCCCTCATCGGGGTTAATGAGCAGTTCTTC
TRBD2	many	TRBV4-2	TRBJ2-7	CASSQDLSLAGYEQYF	TGTGCCAGCAGCCAAGATTTGAGTCTAGCGGGATACGAGCAGTACTTC
NA	many	TRBV7-9	TRBJ2-7	CASSDTDISYEQYF	TGTGCCAGCAGCGATACAGACATCTCCTACGAGCAGTACTTC
TRBD1	many	TRBV12-3/TRBV12-4	TRBJ1-1	CASATGGYNTEAFF	TGTGCCAGCGCGACAGGGGGATATAACACTGAAGCTTTCTTT
NA	NA	TRBV28	TRBJ1-1	CASSSIMTGGTEAFF	TGTGCCAGCAGTTCAATAATGACAGGAGGCACTGAAGCTTTCTTT
NA	many	TRBV5-1	TRBJ2-1	CASSLSLTRGSYNEQFF	TGCGCCAGCAGCTTGAGCCTTACCAGGGGTTCCTACAATGAGCAGTTCTTC
NA	few	TRBV6-5	TRBJ2-3	CASSSYGSGTDTQYF	TGTGCCAGCAGTTCGTACGGGAGCGGCACAGATACGCAGTATTTT
NA	NA	TRBV5-1	TRBJ2-3	CASSWRPSAPDTQYF	TGCGCCAGCAGCTGGAGGCCTAGCGCACCAGATACGCAGTATTTT
TRBD1	NA	TRBV2	TRBJ2-1	CASRVDRAVEQFF	TGTGCCAGCAGAGTGGACAGGGCGGTTGAGCAGTTCTTC
NA	NA	TRBV12-3/TRBV12-4	TRBJ1-2	CASRLQGSYGYTF	TGTGCCAGCAGGTTACAGGGATCCTATGGCTACACCTTC
NA	many	TRBV7-8	TRBJ2-7	CASSPGEDQQYF	TGTGCCAGCAGCCCCGGGGAAGATCAGCAGTACTTC
TRBD1	many	TRBV10-2	TRBJ1-2	CASSEPDRGLGYTF	TGCGCCAGCAGTGAGCCGGACAGGGGGCTTGGTTACACCTTC
NA	many	TRBV28	TRBJ1-4	CASTRHSNEKLFF	TGTGCCAGCACAAGGCATAGTAATGAAAAACTGTTTTTT
NA	NA	TRBV20-1	TRBJ2-3	CSAPGTLRDTQYF	TGCAGTGCTCCCGGGACTCTAAGAGATACGCAGTATTTT
NA	NA	TRBV27	TRBJ2-7	CASSSRGAAISSYEQYF	TGTGCCAGCAGCTCCCGGGGGGCGGCCATAAGCTCCTACGAGCAGTACTTC
NA	many	TRBV5-1	TRBJ2-1	CASSLNGESEQFF	TGCGCCAGCAGCTTGAATGGGGAGAGTGAGCAGTTCTTC
NA	NA	TRBV20-1	TRBJ1-5	CSVRTDLPYEGQPQHF	TGCAGTGTACGGACAGACCTTCCATATGAGGGCCAGCCCCAGCATTTT
NA	many	TRBV9	TRBJ1-1	CASSVEQGTEAFF	TGTGCCAGCAGCGTGGAACAGGGAACTGAAGCTTTCTTT
NA	few	TRBV5-1	TRBJ2-5	CASSLEVLQETQYF	TGCGCCAGCAGCTTGGAGGTCTTACAAGAGACCCAGTACTTC
TRBD2	NA	TRBV7-9	TRBJ2-1	CASSISGGPYNEQFF	TGTGCCAGCAGCATTAGCGGGGGCCCCTACAATGAGCAGTTCTTC
NA	NA	TRBV28	TRBJ1-5	CASQFRGNQPQHF	TGTGCCAGCCAATTTCGGGGCAATCAGCCCCAGCATTTT
TRBD1	NA	TRBV4-1	TRBJ2-7	CASSQVPGQELYEQYF	TGCGCCAGCAGCCAAGTACCGGGACAGGAGCTCTACGAGCAGTACTTC
TRBD2	many	TRBV10-3	TRBJ2-4	CAISESGRGANIQYF	TGTGCCATCAGTGAGTCGGGGAGGGGCGCTAACATTCAGTACTTC
NA	many	TRBV19	TRBJ1-5	CASSMGASRQPQHF	TGTGCCAGTAGTATGGGCGCAAGCCGCCAGCCCCAGCATTTT
NA	many	TRBV7-3	TRBJ2-7	CASSRQAGFEQYF	TGTGCCAGCAGCCGTCAAGCTGGTTTCGAGCAGTACTTC
NA	many	TRBV24-1	TRBJ1-2	CATSDLPKVKNYGYTF	TGTGCCACCAGTGATCTCCCGAAGGTCAAGAACTATGGCTACACCTTC
TRBD2	many	TRBV20-1	TRBJ2-3	CSARGLGTSGSHTDTQYF	TGCAGTGCTAGAGGCTTAGGGACTAGCGGTTCCCACACAGATACGCAGTATTTT
NA	few	TRBV12-5	TRBJ1-5	CVLDNSNQPQHF	TGTGTGTTGGATAATAGCAATCAGCCCCAGCATTTT
NA	few	TRBV27	TRBJ1-6	CASSLIGPNSPLHF	TGTGCCAGCAGTTTAATCGGGCCTAATTCACCCCTCCACTTT
NA	many	TRBV7-8	TRBJ2-2	CASSFTSQGELFF	TGTGCCAGCAGCTTCACTTCTCAGGGGGAGCTGTTTTTT
NA	many	TRBV2	TRBJ1-5	CASSLGRDGSNQPQHF	TGTGCCAGCAGTTTGGGCAGGGACGGTAGCAATCAGCCCCAGCATTTT
NA	few	TRBV5-4	TRBJ2-1	CASSLGRERHNEQFF	TGTGCCAGCAGCTTGGGCCGGGAGCGGCACAATGAGCAGTTCTTC
NA	many	TRBV7-9	TRBJ1-1	CASRGRAIPNTEAFF	TGTGCCAGCAGAGGAAGGGCGATACCGAACACTGAAGCTTTCTTT
NA	once	TRBV5-4	TRBJ1-2	CASSPGGTPYGYTF	TGTGCCAGCAGCCCCGGGGGGACCCCCTATGGCTACACCTTC
TRBD2	few	TRBV6-6	TRBJ2-3	CASSRPAPGGSTDTQYF	TGTGCCAGCAGTCGCCCAGCGCCGGGGGGTAGCACAGATACGCAGTATTTT
NA	many	TRBV7-2	TRBJ1-5	CASSLRPRQPQHF	TGTGCCAGCAGCCTACGTCCGAGGCAGCCCCAGCATTTT
NA	few	TRBV19	TRBJ2-1	CASLNIDEQFF	TGTGCCTCCTTAAACATCGATGAGCAGTTCTTC
TRBD2	many	TRBV29-1	TRBJ2-3	CSVRTSGRWRDTQYF	TGCAGCGTTAGGACTAGCGGACGGTGGCGAGATACGCAGTATTTT
TRBD2	NA	TRBV28	TRBJ2-5	CASVGGAGGRGETQYF	TGTGCCAGTGTTGGTGGAGCGGGAGGCCGGGGGGAGACCCAGTACTTC
NA	many	TRBV7-6	TRBJ1-6	CASSLWNSPLHF	TGTGCCAGCAGCTTATGGAATTCACCCCTCCACTTT
NA	NA	TRBV2	TRBJ2-5	CASSIAGRGGETQYF	TGTGCCAGCAGCATCGCGGGAAGGGGGGGAGAGACCCAGTACTTC
NA	NA	TRBV28	TRBJ1-3	CASSRDASGNTIYF	TGTGCCAGCAGTCGGGATGCCTCTGGAAACACCATATATTTT